This T cell receptor (beta chain) came from a study of cytomegalovirus exposure and HLA in healthy donors. The CDR3 consists of 12 residues. Germline assignment: CDR1 SGHRS and CDR2 YFSETQ. The V and J ends lost 0 bases and 5 bases respectively, with 6 bases between them. Both 60 Vbeta primers and 13 Jbeta primers went into the PCR. Only in-frame clones appear in the TCRdb table, and some are missing; sequencing was by immunoSEQ multiplex PCR. The sample lists fewer than 200,000 clones, 75% to 90% seen once, with around 0.91% in the top ten. The chain couples TRBV5-1 to TRBJ2-7; no definite D call. The sequence derives from a girl aged 2-10 years in good health and CMV-seropositive. Sequencing input: PBMCs. The CDR3 nucleotides read TGCGCCAGCAGCTTGGATAGCCACGAGCAGTACTTC. Amino acid sequence: CASSLDSHEQYF.